This TCR beta chain is from a study of control samples from healthy donors and cancer patients. Assay used: immunoSEQ multiplex PCR; TCRdb lists only in-frame clones, some missing. This sample yields some 150,000 clones, of which 91% are seen a single time; roughly 3.1% belongs to the top ten. The CDR3 is 19 residues long. Germline loops: CDR1 SGHTA, CDR2 FQGTGA. The ends lost 4 bases at V and 0 bases at J; junction bases unmatched: 15. The sequence was obtained from a man aged 25 to 45 in good health. This sequence joins TRBV7-3 and TRBJ2-7; 10 bases are a match to TRBD2. Sequenced input: blood. The CDR3 sequence is CASSSLTGTSDKNSYEQYF. CDR3 bases: TGTGCCAGCAGCTCATTAACCGGGACTAGCGATAAAAACTCCTACGAGCAGTACTTC.